The 29 T cell receptor beta chains reported below all come from one sample, sequenced in a study of response to subunit inactivated influenza vaccine. TCRdb itself ran the RT-PCR reads through MiXCR, one entry per CDR3 protein. Of about 520,000 distinct CDR3 sequences detected, about 25% appear once; the ten largest clones hold around 2%. The sample here was CD4+ T cells sorted from PBMCs, taken 5 days after vaccination. Receptors were obtained from a man aged 50 or older who received an inactivated influenza vaccine.

This clonotype was observed many times. The chain recombines TRBV29-1 with TRBJ1-5; a possible D gene is TRBD1 (5 bases). Germline V CDR1 and CDR2: SQVTM, ANQGSEA. The CDR3 runs 14 residues. V was pared by 4 bases and J by 5 bases, with 15 bases between. CDR3 amino acids: CSVGSSGPDQPQHF. Here the CDR3 DNA reads TGCAGCGTTGGAAGTTCGGGGCCGGATCAGCCCCAGCATTTT.

The V call is TRBV12-3 or TRBV12-4, the J call TRBJ2-3; D possibly corresponds to TRBD2 (5 bases). Trimming stripped 2 bases from V and 7 bases from J, with 10 bases between. The CDR3 totals 13 residues. This CDR3 reads CASSLSEGHTQYF. The CDR3 DNA reads as TGTGCCAGCAGTTTAAGTGAGGGCCATACGCAGTATTTT.

The chain couples TRBV18 to TRBJ2-7, with a possible D match to TRBD1 (7 bases). The germline gives CDR1 KGHSH, CDR2 LQKENI. The CDR3 has 15 amino acids. Between the trimmed V and J ends, which lost 2 bases and 1 base, there was a span of 12 bases. The CDR3 DNA follows: TGTGCCAGCTCACCATTCCAGGGGGGTTCCTACGAGCAGTACTTC. Protein sequence: CASSPFQGGSYEQYF.

The chain joins TRBV12-3 or TRBV12-4 to TRBJ1-1, with D unclear. The CDR3 contains 13 residues. The V end was cut by 4 bases, the J end by 0 bases, with 6 bases between. CDR3 in DNA: TGTGCCAGCAGTTCGTGGGTGAACACTGAAGCTTTCTTT. Its protein is CASSSWVNTEAFF.

The gene calls are TRBV3-1 and TRBJ1-2; the D is unclear. Germline V gene lookup returns CDR1 LGHDT and CDR2 YNNKEL (reference sequence). V shed 1 base and J shed 2 bases, with 8 bases lying between them. There are 14 residues in the CDR3. The CDR3 DNA follows: TGTGCCAGCAGCCAAGGACCTTCCAACTATGGCTACACCTTC. It is translated as CASSQGPSNYGYTF.

The chain is built from TRBV10-3 and TRBJ2-3; D remains unclear. This CDR3 spans 14 amino acids. Germline V gene data show CDR1 as ENHRY and CDR2 as SYGVKD. V gave up 5 bases and J gave up 0 bases, with 9 bases separating them. DNA of the CDR3: TGTGCCATCAGTAAGACTGAGAGCACAGATACGCAGTATTTT. Amino acid sequence: CAISKTESTDTQYF.

The V gene is TRBV7-2, the J gene TRBJ2-7; 11 bases are a match to TRBD2. The CDR3 consists of 16 residues. Germline V gene lookup returns CDR1 SGHTA and CDR2 FQGNSA. V lost 5 bases and J lost 4; bases outside the gene matches: 10. CDR3 sequence reads: CASSPRGSGRAYEQYF. In nucleotides, the CDR3 is TGTGCCAGCAGCCCCCGTGGTAGCGGGAGGGCTTACGAGCAGTACTTC.

The chain employs TRBV2 and TRBJ2-2; D possibly corresponds to TRBD2 (6 bases). CDR1 is SNHLY and CDR2 is FYNNEI in the germline V gene. Trimming took 1 base from V and 5 from J, leaving 8 bases between them. The CDR3 totals 14 residues. CDR3 DNA: TGTGCCAGCAGTGAAGGACTAGAGACCGGGGAGCTGTTTTTT. Its protein product is CASSEGLETGELFF.

The J gene is TRBJ2-5, the V gene TRBV5-1, with D maybe TRBD1 (6 bases). Trimming removed 0 bases from V and 9 bases from J, with 15 bases in between. The germline V gene encodes CDR1 SGHRS and CDR2 YFSETQ. The CDR3 is 14 residues long. The CDR3 spells CASSLGDTAKAQYF. The DNA for the CDR3 is TGCGCCAGCAGCTTGGGGGACACCGCAAAGGCCCAGTACTTC. Together with reference TRBV5-1 and TRBJ2-5, the CDR3 gives the full variable domain: KAGVTQTPRYLIKTRGQQVTLSCSPISGHRSVSWYQQTPGQGLQFLFEYFSETQRNKGNFPGRFSGRQFSNSRSEMNVSTLELGDSALYLCASSLGDTAKAQYFGPGTRLLVL.

The CDR3 spells CSARVPGRYMNTEAFF. The DNA for the CDR3 is TGCAGTGCTAGAGTCCCGGGACGATATATGAACACTGAAGCTTTCTTT. V gene TRBV20-1 combines with J gene TRBJ1-1, with a possible D match to TRBD1 (5 bases). Germline lookup yields CDR1 DFQATT and CDR2 SNEGSKA (reference sequence). The ends were cut back, 1 base at V and 0 bases at J, with 15 bases in the middle. The CDR3 length is 16 residues.

This chain connects TRBV7-8 to TRBJ2-7, with a possible D match to TRBD1 (5 bases). In germline, CDR1 is SGHVS, CDR2 FQNEAQ. CDR3 length: 17 residues. Trimming stripped 5 bases from V and 3 bases from J, with 23 bases between. CDR3 coding DNA: TGTGCCAGCAGCGCTCCCCAGGGTGGCCTGACCCACTACGAGCAGTACTTC. Residues: CASSAPQGGLTHYEQYF.

This clonotype has just a few counts. This chain links TRBV28 with TRBJ1-2; 8 positions agree with TRBD1. CDR3 size: 13 residues. CDR1 MDHEN and CDR2 SYDVKM come from the germline V gene. J gave up 8 bases and V 7 bases, and 9 bases lay outside the gene matches. The CDR3 reads CASTVGQGGGYTF. As DNA, the CDR3 is TGTGCCAGCACCGTCGGACAGGGCGGCGGCTACACCTTC.

This clonotype was recorded a few times. CDR3 amino acids: CASSSRSGGRTDTQYF. CDR3 nucleotide sequence: TGTGCCAGCAGCTCAAGGTCTGGCGGGAGAACAGATACGCAGTATTTT. The chain is built from TRBV7-2 and TRBJ2-3; 7 positions match TRBD2. Germline V CDR1 and CDR2: SGHTA, FQGNSA. The CDR3 is 16 residues long. With 4 bases clipped from V and 3 bases from J, the junction kept 10 bases outside the gene matches.

This chain joins TRBV29-1 and TRBJ2-1, with unresolved D. The CDR3 is made up of 14 amino acids. Trimming removed 4 bases from V and 0 bases from J, with 10 bases in between. The germline gives CDR1 SQVTM, CDR2 ANQGSEA. Here the CDR3 DNA reads TGCAGCGTTGTGCGGCAGAGCTCCTACAATGAGCAGTTCTTC. This sequence encodes CSVVRQSSYNEQFF.

V usage is TRBV12-3 or TRBV12-4 and J usage is TRBJ1-6, with D uncertain. V was pared by 1 base and J by 14 bases, with 6 bases between. This CDR3 has 11 residues. The CDR3 coding sequence is TGTGCCAGCAGTTTAGGACAAACCCTCCACTTT. Encoded protein: CASSLGQTLHF.

The V gene is TRBV7-2, the J gene TRBJ2-2, with unresolved D. This CDR3 contains 16 residues. The V gene lost 2 bases and the J gene lost 2 bases, with 12 bases spanning the gap. Germline-derived CDR1 and CDR2 are SGHTA and FQGNSA. CDR3 DNA: TGTGCCAGCAGCTTATCGGTGACATTTAACACCGGGGAGCTGTTTTTT. Protein product: CASSLSVTFNTGELFF.

The chain carries TRBV6-4 and TRBJ2-1, with 9 bases identical to TRBD2. In germline, CDR1 is MRHNA, CDR2 SNTAGT. V gave up 6 bases and J gave up 7 bases; unmatched junction bases: 13. This CDR3 has 16 residues. The CDR3 DNA sequence: TGTGCCAGCAGGCGGGTTAGCGGGGGCACTGGGAATGAGCAGTTCTTC. Amino acid sequence: CASRRVSGGTGNEQFF.

This clonotype turned up a few times. The V call is TRBV29-1, the J call TRBJ1-3, with 7 bases matching TRBD1. The length of the CDR3 is 14 residues. In germline, CDR1 is SQVTM, CDR2 ANQGSEA. V was clipped by 3 bases and J by 4 bases; unmatched bases: 6. This CDR3 is CSVDEGAKGNTIYF. CDR3 sequence (DNA): TGCAGCGTTGACGAGGGGGCGAAAGGAAACACCATATATTTT. Looking up the rest from reference TRBV29-1 and TRBJ1-3 gives the full variable domain: SAVISQKPSRDICQRGTSLTIQCQVDSQVTMMFWYRQQPGQSLTLIATANQGSEATYESGFVIDKFPISRPNLTFSTLTVSNMSPEDSSIYLCSVDEGAKGNTIYFGEGSWLTVV.

This clonotype was seen only a few times. The rearrangement links TRBV20-1 to TRBJ1-1; tentatively, D is TRBD1 (5 bases). The CDR3 has 15 residues. V lost 6 bases and J 0 bases, leaving 17 bases between the germline ends. Germline values: CDR1 DFQATT, CDR2 SNEGSKA (reference sequence). DNA of the CDR3: TGCAGTGCCCACAACGGGGGAGAAATGAACACTGAAGCTTTCTTT. Its translation is CSAHNGGEMNTEAFF.

This clonotype was seen a few times. V gene TRBV9 combines with J gene TRBJ2-7; tentative D call: TRBD2 (7 bases). Germline values: CDR1 SGDLS, CDR2 YYNGEE. The CDR3 loop spans 12 amino acids. V gave up 1 base and J gave up 6 bases, with 8 bases separating them. CDR3 sequence reads: CASSVRGGEQYF. Here the CDR3 DNA reads TGTGCCAGCAGCGTAAGGGGGGGCGAGCAGTACTTC.

This clonotype came up a few times. The V and J genes are TRBV7-2 and TRBJ2-5; D may be TRBD1 or TRBD2 (6 bases each). Per germline, CDR1 SGHTA and CDR2 FQGNSA. The V and J ends lost 6 bases and 4 bases respectively, with 15 bases between them. The CDR3 sequence is 14 residues long. CDR3 sequence reads: CASSSWGAGETQYF. The CDR3, as DNA: TGTGCCAGCAGTTCTTGGGGGGCGGGAGAGACCCAGTACTTC.

CDR3 coding DNA: TGTGCCAGCAGTTCTAGTCCCGTGGGTTACGAGCAGTACTTC. Residues: CASSSSPVGYEQYF. The chain is built from TRBV28 and TRBJ2-7, with D unresolved. CDR3 length equals 14 residues. Germline CDR1 and CDR2: MDHEN and SYDVKM. The V gene lost 4 bases and the J gene lost 4 bases, with 14 bases spanning the gap.

This clonotype was counted between two and nine times. J is TRBJ2-3 and V is TRBV7-3; 15 positions agree with TRBD2. Per germline, CDR1 SGHTA and CDR2 FQGTGA. There are 21 residues in the CDR3. V shed 1 base and J 0 bases; nucleotides not matched to a gene: 11. The CDR3 here is CASSLKSWAGLAGGSTDTQYF. For the CDR3, the DNA is TGTGCCAGCAGCTTAAAATCCTGGGCGGGACTAGCGGGGGGAAGCACAGATACGCAGTATTTT.

The rearrangement uses TRBV5-1 and TRBJ2-3; TRBD1 matches at 8 bases. The ends lost 3 bases at V and 6 bases at J; junction bases unmatched: 12. The CDR3 covers 16 residues. Germline CDR1 SGHRS, CDR2 YFSETQ. CDR3: CASSSGLGQGIDTQYF. The CDR3 DNA reads as TGCGCCAGCAGCTCCGGCCTTGGACAGGGTATTGATACGCAGTATTTT. Filled out from reference TRBV5-1 and TRBJ2-3, the complete variable domain reads KAGVTQTPRYLIKTRGQQVTLSCSPISGHRSVSWYQQTPGQGLQFLFEYFSETQRNKGNFPGRFSGRQFSNSRSEMNVSTLELGDSALYLCASSSGLGQGIDTQYFGPGTRLTVL.

A few counts support this clonotype. The gene calls are TRBV7-2 and TRBJ2-7; D is possibly TRBD1 (5 bases). Trimming shortened V by 2 bases and J by 4 bases, and 12 bases separated the two germline ends. Germline assignment: CDR1 SGHTA and CDR2 FQGNSA. The CDR3 sequence is 14 residues long. The CDR3 DNA reads TGTGCCAGCAGCTTAAAGACAGTCCGTTACGAGCAGTACTTC. It is translated as CASSLKTVRYEQYF. The full variable domain, with the rest looked up from reference TRBV7-2 and TRBJ2-7, is GAGVSQSPSNKVTEKGKDVELRCDPISGHTALYWYRQSLGQGLEFLIYFQGNSAPDKSGLPSDRFSAERTGGSVSTLTIQRTQQEDSAVYLCASSLKTVRYEQYFGPGTRLTVT.

The CDR3, as DNA: TGCGCCAGCAGCCTAGGTTCCGGGCCCTCTGGCTACACCTTC. Protein sequence: CASSLGSGPSGYTF. The chain joins TRBV5-1 to TRBJ1-2; no definite D call. The CDR3 runs to 14 residues. Trimming took off 4 bases at V and 7 bases at J, with 17 bases between the two ends. Germline CDR1 is SGHRS and CDR2 is YFSETQ.

The chain links TRBV30 to TRBJ2-2; no clear D. The CDR3 runs to 13 residues. From germline, CDR1 is GTSNPN and CDR2 SVGIG (reference sequence). V lost 6 bases and J 0 bases, leaving 8 bases between the germline ends. In DNA form, the CDR3 reads TGTGCCTGTGGGTCTGCGAACACCGGGGAGCTGTTTTTT. The encoded protein is CACGSANTGELFF.

In this sample, this clonotype turned up many times. The chain employs TRBV25-1 and TRBJ2-1; TRBD1 matches 9 bases. The CDR3 has 15 amino acids. In germline, CDR1 is MGHDK, CDR2 SYGVNS. Trimming cost V 6 bases and J 4 bases; bases outside gene matches: 7. CDR3 nucleotides: TGTGCCAGCAGAAAAGGGACAGGGCCTTACAATGAGCAGTTCTTC. Encoded protein: CASRKGTGPYNEQFF. The full variable domain, rest sourced from reference TRBV25-1 and TRBJ2-1, is EADIYQTPRYLVIGTGKKITLECSQTMGHDKMYWYQQDPGMELHLIHYSYGVNSTEKGDLSSESTVSRIRTEHFPLTLESARPSHTSQYLCASRKGTGPYNEQFFGPGTRLTVL.

This clonotype was observed many times. The V and J genes are TRBV4-2 and TRBJ2-2, with 8 bases that match TRBD1. V was clipped by 6 bases and J by 7 bases; unmatched bases: 10. Germline CDR1 reads LGHNA; CDR2 reads YNFKEQ. This CDR3 region has 15 residues. CDR3 DNA: TGTGCCAGCAGGACAGGGGATTCATGGGGCGGGGAGCTGTTTTTT. This translates into CASRTGDSWGGELFF.